What follows are 20 T cell receptor beta chains derived from one specimen sequenced in a study of cytomegalovirus exposure and HLA in healthy donors. The PCR was carried out with 60 Vbeta primers and 13 Jbeta primers. The table came from immunoSEQ multiplex PCR; TCRdb's copy has only in-frame clones and leaves some out. The sample carries a few hundred thousand clones, over 75% recorded once. The specimen was PBMCs. The receptors derive from a man younger than 30 in good health and CMV-seronegative.

The chain employs TRBV13 and TRBJ2-7, with 8 bases matching TRBD1. The V gene's germline CDR1 is PRHDT and CDR2 FYEKMQ (reference sequence). This CDR3 is built from 13 residues. Trimming took 3 bases from V and 6 from J; bases not matched to a gene: 4. The CDR3 bases are TGTGCCAGCAGCTTCCAGGGGGCGGGCGAGCAGTACTTC. Translated, it gives CASSFQGAGEQYF.

This rearrangement joins TRBV6-4 to TRBJ2-1; weak D call: TRBD1 (6 bases). The CDR3 spans 16 residues. V was clipped by 0 bases and J by 7 bases, with 16 bases between them. Germline V gene data show CDR1 as MRHNA and CDR2 as SNTAGT. CDR3 DNA: TGTGCCAGCAGTGACTCCGTGAGAGGGGGTTCGAATGAGCAGTTCTTC. It translates to CASSDSVRGGSNEQFF.

The V gene is TRBV15, the J gene TRBJ2-7, with 9 bases matching TRBD1. Trimming removed 1 base from V and 4 bases from J; junction bases left unmatched: 5. This CDR3 has 15 residues. Germline V gene sequence: CDR1 LNHNV, CDR2 YYDKDF (reference sequence). The CDR3 region is CATSRVLGQGYEQYF. The DNA for the CDR3 is TGTGCCACCAGCAGAGTTCTAGGACAGGGGTACGAGCAGTACTTC.

The chain links TRBV30 to TRBJ2-7, with TRBD1 matching 8 bases. The germline V gene encodes CDR1 GTSNPN and CDR2 SVGIG (reference sequence). The CDR3 contains 17 residues. After removal of 0 bases from V and 4 bases from J, the junction contained 14 bases not matched to a gene. Here the CDR3 DNA reads TGTGCCTGGAGTGTACGATGGGCCAGGACAGGGAATTACGAGCAGTACTTC. It encodes CAWSVRWARTGNYEQYF.

With regard to this clone: Different DNA sequences within this sample yield the same CDR3. The J gene is TRBJ2-7, the V gene TRBV14; no definite D call. The germline CDR1 and CDR2 sequences are SGHDN and FVKESK. The germline V and J ends were trimmed by 1 base and 2 bases, with 9 bases remaining between them. The CDR3 spans 14 residues. DNA for the CDR3: TGTGCCAGCAGCCAAGTAGCTGGAACCTACGAGCAGTACTTC. It specifies CASSQVAGTYEQYF.

This clone was seen just once. CDR3 nucleotide sequence: TGCGCCAGCAGCTTGGCCAGGATGGGGGGTGAAGCTTTCTTT. Translating it yields CASSLARMGGEAFF. This chain uses TRBV5-1 with TRBJ1-1; possible D gene TRBD1, 5 bases. Germline V gene sequence: CDR1 SGHRS, CDR2 YFSETQ. V lost 0 bases to trimming and J lost 7 bases, with 13 bases between them. This CDR3 comprises 14 residues. Using reference TRBV5-1 and TRBJ1-1 for the parts outside the CDR3, the full variable domain is KAGVTQTPRYLIKTRGQQVTLSCSPISGHRSVSWYQQTPGQGLQFLFEYFSETQRNKGNFPGRFSGRQFSNSRSEMNVSTLELGDSALYLCASSLARMGGEAFFGQGTRLTVV.

The chain uses TRBV9 and TRBJ2-1, with 7 bases fitting TRBD1. The CDR3 contains 15 residues. Germline CDR1 SGDLS, CDR2 YYNGEE. V lost 0 bases and J lost 6; bases outside the gene matches: 6. In DNA, the CDR3 is TGTGCCAGCAGCGTAGATGACAGGGCGGGCAATGAGCAGTTCTTC. Translation gives CASSVDDRAGNEQFF.

The genes are TRBV28 and TRBJ1-2, with a weak D call TRBD1 (5 bases). The V end lost 10 bases, the J end lost 0 bases, and 15 bases lay between the germline ends. Germline CDR1 reads MDHEN; CDR2 reads SYDVKM. The CDR3 sequence is 14 residues long. CDR3 protein: CATRGTAANYGYTF. The CDR3 nucleotides are TGTGCCACCCGGGGGACCGCCGCTAACTATGGCTACACCTTC.

This rearrangement joins TRBV9 to TRBJ2-3, with a tentative D call TRBD1 (6 bases). The germline V gene has CDR1 SGDLS and CDR2 YYNGEE. V lost 4 bases and J 1 base, leaving 28 bases between the germline ends. This CDR3 contains 20 residues. The CDR3 DNA reads as TGTGCCAGCAGCAGGGGGATCCAGGGATTTAGTCCGGCCCGCACAGATACGCAGTATTTT. It specifies CASSRGIQGFSPARTDTQYF.

This chain uses TRBV28 with TRBJ1-1; tentatively, D is TRBD1 (5 bases). The ends were cut back, 1 base at V and 4 bases at J, with 7 bases in the middle. Germline V gene sequence: CDR1 MDHEN, CDR2 SYDVKM. This CDR3 region has 13 residues. The CDR3 here is CASSLFGGTEAFF. The CDR3 DNA follows: TGTGCCAGCAGTTTATTCGGGGGCACTGAAGCTTTCTTT.

The V gene is TRBV29-1, the J gene TRBJ2-7; D is possibly TRBD1 (6 bases). The germline V and J ends were trimmed by 7 bases and 4 bases, with 11 bases remaining between them. Germline CDR1 reads SQVTM; CDR2 reads ANQGSEA. The CDR3 extends over 11 amino acids. Here the CDR3 reads CSGVQGYEQYF. In nucleotides, the CDR3 is TGCAGCGGTGTACAGGGTTACGAGCAGTACTTC.

In its sample, this clone was seen a few times. This rearrangement joins TRBV10-3 to TRBJ2-3; 7 bases fit TRBD2. The ends lost 4 bases at V and 3 bases at J; junction bases unmatched: 10. There are 16 residues in the CDR3. Germline V gives CDR1 ENHRY, CDR2 SYGVKD. Here the CDR3 reads CAISVRLAGGTDTQYF. In nucleotides, the CDR3 is TGTGCCATCAGTGTCCGACTAGCTGGGGGAACAGATACGCAGTATTTT.

This chain joins TRBV6-6 and TRBJ1-1; no firm D call. CDR3 size: 10 residues. V lost 6 bases and J 6 bases, leaving 5 bases between the germline ends. Germline CDR1 and CDR2: MNHNY and SVGAGI (reference sequence). CDR3 loop: CASRASEAFF. DNA for the CDR3: TGTGCCAGCAGGGCATCTGAAGCTTTCTTT.

The chain is built from TRBV13 and TRBJ1-1; 7 bases match TRBD1. V dropped 2 bases and J dropped 8; count of bases not matched to a gene: 5. This CDR3 spans 13 amino acids. Germline CDR1 PRHDT, CDR2 FYEKMQ (reference sequence). The CDR3 DNA reads TGTGCCAGCAGCTTAAGAGAGGACAGGGAAGCTTTCTTT. It translates to CASSLREDREAFF.

The chain uses TRBV15 and TRBJ2-5; 9 positions agree with TRBD1. The tail of the sequence fits TRBJ2-7 better, so the J call may be wrong. Germline loops: CDR1 LNHNV, CDR2 YYDKDF (reference sequence). This CDR3 is 15 amino acids long. The CDR3 sequence: CATSGGGQGKYEQYF. For the CDR3, the DNA is TGTGCCACCAGCGGAGGGGGACAGGGAAAATACGAGCAGTACTTC.

J is TRBJ2-5 and V is TRBV9, with 7 bases matching TRBD1. The CDR3 is 14 amino acids. The trim removed 3 bases at V and 4 bases at J, leaving 6 bases unmatched. Germline lookup yields CDR1 SGDLS and CDR2 YYNGEE. This CDR3 reads CASSAPTGAETQYF. For the CDR3, the DNA is TGTGCCAGCAGCGCACCCACAGGGGCAGAGACCCAGTACTTC.

V and J are TRBV7-2 and TRBJ2-7; 9 bases agree with TRBD2. The CDR3 runs to 14 residues. Unmatched junction bases numbered 2, after V lost 4 bases and J lost 1 base. Germline V lookup: CDR1 SGHTA, CDR2 FQGNSA. The DNA for the CDR3 is TGTGCCAGCAGCTATAGCGGGAGATCCTACGAGCAGTACTTC. This sequence encodes CASSYSGRSYEQYF.

CDR3 loop: CASSGQGGTGYTF. CDR3 bases: TGTGCCAGCTCAGGGCAGGGAGGAACTGGCTACACCTTC. The chain carries TRBV6-1 and TRBJ1-2, with a tentative D call TRBD1 (5 bases). The V gene's germline CDR1 is MNHNS and CDR2 SASEGT. The CDR3 runs 13 residues. Trimming shortened V by 8 bases and J by 7 bases, and 17 bases separated the two germline ends.

Worth noting for this clone: The sample contains more than one DNA sequence encoding this CDR3. The rearrangement joins TRBV2 to TRBJ2-7, with D maybe TRBD1 (6 bases). Germline V gene lookup returns CDR1 SNHLY and CDR2 FYNNEI. V dropped 4 bases and J dropped 0 bases, with 13 bases sitting between them. This CDR3 has 15 amino acids. CDR3 amino acids: CASSAGTLNSYEQYF. The CDR3 nucleotides are TGTGCCAGCAGTGCCGGGACACTTAACTCCTACGAGCAGTACTTC.

On this clone: This CDR3 is also generated by other DNA sequences in the sample. V gene TRBV28 combines with J gene TRBJ2-7; 9 bases line up with TRBD1. The V segment lost 5 bases and the J segment 3 bases; nucleotides outside the gene matches: 5. Per germline, CDR1 MDHEN and CDR2 SYDVKM. This CDR3 is 14 amino acids long. CDR3: CASSTGTGRYEQYF. In DNA, the CDR3 is TGTGCCAGCAGTACCGGGACAGGGCGCTACGAGCAGTACTTC.